These 16 T cell receptor delta chains share one sample of origin, sequenced in a study of γδ T cells in repeated Plasmodium falciparum infection. Bulk repertoires came from Vgamma9/Vdelta2+ or Vdelta2-negative gammadelta T cells flow-sorted from PBMC. TCRdb re-called the multiplex PCR reads through CATT. The sample shows tens of thousands of delta-chain clones, about 1.5% of them seen only once. Sequenced: gamma-delta T cells from blood. The receptors were sampled from a pool of human donors (malaria-infected and uninfected, not separated).

In its sample, this clone was seen many times. Since a far larger clone is one base different, this is likely a read error. In the same sample, other DNA sequences code for this CDR3. The chain combines TRDV3 with TRDJ1, with D unresolved. The germline V gene has CDR1 TVYSNPD and CDR2 GDNSRS (reference sequence). This CDR3 comprises 14 residues. The CDR3 nucleotides read TGTGCCTTTCAGCGGGTTACTGCGCCAGATAAACTCATCTTC. Encoded protein: CAFQRVTAPDKLIF.

This clone showed up many times. It is likely a read error: a sequence one base away is far more abundant. Other DNA sequences in this sample translate to the same CDR3. The CDR3 is CACDTLRVLGGPVITDKLIF. CDR3 DNA: TGTGCCTGTGACACTCTTAGAGTACTGGGTGGGCCGGTCATTACCGATAAACTCATCTTT. V usage is TRDV2 and J usage is TRDJ1, with D maybe TRDD3 (6 bases). The CDR3 contains 20 residues. Per germline, CDR1 GEAIGNYY and CDR2 EKD. The V end was cut by 1 base, the J end by 2 bases, with 28 bases between.

This clone was picked up many times. For this DNA, TCRdb reports the protein of a much larger clone, which diverges at residue 10, most likely from a read error; the protein presented here is translated directly from the DNA. Here the CDR3 DNA reads TGTGCTCTTGGGGTCCCGCCACCTCTTTGCTGGGGCACCGATAAACTCATCTTT. Translation: CALGVPPPLCWGTDKLIF. The rearrangement uses TRDV1 and TRDJ1; D is possibly TRDD3 (6 bases). Trimming removed 4 bases at V and 1 base at J, with 22 bases between. The CDR3 covers 18 residues. The germline gives CDR1 TSWWSYY, CDR2 QGS.

This clone was found a few times. It differs at one base from a far larger clone, so likely a read error. Additional DNA sequences in this sample encode the identical CDR3. The chain's CDR3 is CACNHWGIPLYTDKLIF. CDR3 in DNA: TGTGCCTGTAACCACTGGGGGATCCCTTTGTACACCGATAAGCTCATCTTT. The chain uses TRDV3 and TRDJ1; the match to TRDD3 covers 10 bases. The CDR3 is 17 residues long. Germline V gene data show CDR1 as TVYSNPD and CDR2 as GDNSRS (reference sequence).

As to this clone: Translating this DNA gives a protein that differs at residue 11 from the TCRdb one, which belongs to a much larger clone; a read error is likely, and the protein shown is this translation. V is TRDV1 and J is TRDJ3; D possibly uses TRDD2 or TRDD3 (5 bases each). The J gene, not given by TCRdb, was assigned here from a germline match of the nucleotide sequence. This CDR3 is 27 amino acids long. The V gene lost 4 bases and the J gene lost 0 bases, with 40 bases spanning the gap. The V gene's germline CDR1 is TSWWSYY and CDR2 QGS. CDR3 DNA: TGTGCTCTTGGGGTCCTCACTACCTACCGTGTGTGGCGGATAGACGGAATAACCTCCTGGGACACCCGACAGATGTTTTTC. This gives the protein CALGVLTTYRVWRIDGITSWDTRQMFF.

As to this clone: This likely stems from a read error, as it lies one base from a far larger clone. Other DNA sequences in this sample translate to the same CDR3. V is TRDV1 and J is TRDJ1; 9 bases match TRDD3. TCRdb gives no J gene; it was assigned here by matching the DNA to germline. The germline V gene encodes CDR1 TSWWSYY and CDR2 QGS. This CDR3 spans 18 amino acids. CDR3: CALGEVAPLTLLGEKLIF. The CDR3 region has the DNA TGCGCTCTTGGGGAAGTGGCGCCCCTCACTCTACTGGGGGAGAAACTCATCTTT.

Concerning this clone itself: Since a far larger clone is one base different, this is likely a read error. Other DNA variants within this sample encode the same CDR3. J gene calling gave no result, while the V gene is TRDV3; TRDD3, the table's D call, lacks a check against the DNA. Germline CDR1 reads TVYSNPD; CDR2 reads GDNSRS (reference sequence). The CDR3 covers 28 residues. Here the CDR3 reads CAFGGSSPLGDTGSACLRIATYTDKLIF. In DNA, the CDR3 is TGTGCCTTTGGTGGTTCCTCCCCGCTGGGGGATACGGGGAGCGCATGTTTACGGATAGCTACGTACACCGATAAACTCATTTTT.

This clone was picked up a small number of times. This DNA's translation differs at residue 5 from TCRdb's protein, which comes from a much larger clone; a read error is likely, and the protein shown is translated from the DNA. The rearrangement links TRDV1 to TRDJ1; D perhaps matches TRDD2 (7 bases). The J gene was missing in TCRdb and was found by matching the end of the DNA to germline. Germline V gene sequence: CDR1 TSWWSYY, CDR2 QGS. The CDR3 sequence is 24 residues long. Trimming removed 4 bases at V and 0 bases at J, with 39 bases between. For the CDR3, the DNA is TGTGCTCTTGGGGTACTCGGTTTCTTACTTCCTAGACGATTCCTGGGGCGAAACACCGATAAACTCATCTTT. Its translation: CALGVLGFLLPRRFLGRNTDKLIF.

The table lists this clone with a few counts. The translation of this DNA and the TCRdb protein of a much larger clone differ at residue 13, probably owing to a read error; the protein shown here is translated from the DNA. V is TRDV3 and J is TRDJ1; TRDD3 might be the D (6 bases). Here the J gene was assigned by germline matching of the DNA, as TCRdb has none. V was pared by 4 bases and J by 2 bases, with 38 bases between. Germline CDR1 and CDR2: TVYSNPD and GDNSRS (reference sequence). The CDR3 spans 21 residues. This CDR3 reads CACKTLHDYFRGCARTDKLIF. The CDR3 nucleotides are TGTGCCTGCAAAACTCTTCACGATTACTTTAGGGGATGCGCACGGACCGATAAACTCATCTTT.

This clone came up many times. The TCRdb record carries a much larger clone's protein, which differs from this DNA's translation at residue 6; a read error is the likely cause, and the protein listed here is the DNA translation. J is TRDJ1 and V is TRDV2, with 13 bases identical to TRDD3. Because TCRdb records no J gene, it was assigned here through a match of the DNA to germline. Trimming at V came to 0 bases and at J to 0 bases, leaving 15 bases not matched to a gene. The CDR3 totals 21 residues. CDR1 and CDR2 from the germline V gene are GEAIGNYY and EKD. The CDR3 spells CACDTATGGYAERKDTDKLIF. CDR3 sequence (DNA): TGTGCCTGTGACACCGCTACTGGGGGATACGCCGAGCGGAAGGACACCGATAAACTCATCTTT.

A remark on this clone: TCRdb's entry gives the protein of a much larger clone, which mismatches this DNA's translation at residue 13, likely from a read error; the protein reported here is translated from the DNA. V usage is TRDV1 and J usage is TRDJ1; 11 bases line up with TRDD3. This CDR3 contains 20 residues. V lost 0 bases and J lost 0; bases outside the gene matches: 12. CDR1 is TSWWSYY and CDR2 is QGS in the germline V gene. CDR3 loop: CALGELSEYWGIVYTDKLIF. CDR3 in DNA: TGTGCTCTTGGGGAACTCTCGGAATACTGGGGGATAGTGTACACCGATAAACTCATCTTT.

This clone was counted a few times. With only one base between it and a far larger clone, this is likely a read error. The sample has other DNA sequences that encode this CDR3 too. This chain uses TRDV1 with TRDJ1; 10 nucleotides align to TRDD3. TCRdb gives no J gene; it was assigned here by matching the DNA to germline. V shed 2 bases and J 0 bases; nucleotides not matched to a gene: 33. Germline values: CDR1 TSWWSYY, CDR2 QGS. The CDR3 consists of 26 residues. The CDR3 region is CALGELGVKGFSTGGFSHLYTDKLIF. The CDR3 DNA reads as TGTGCTCTTGGGGAATTAGGAGTCAAAGGCTTTTCGACTGGGGGATTCTCACACCTGTACACCGATAAACTCATCTTT.

Turning to this clone: This DNA's translation and the protein TCRdb lists, from a much larger clone, do not match at residue 4, likely due to a read error; the protein shown is translated from the DNA. This chain links TRDV1 with TRDJ1; D not certain. TCRdb records no J gene; here it was assigned by comparing the DNA to germline. Germline-derived CDR1 and CDR2 are TSWWSYY and QGS. This CDR3 region has 12 residues. CDR3 nucleotide sequence: TGTGCTCTTGAGGAACGGGGCCACAAACTCATCTTT. It specifies CALEERGHKLIF.

This clone was observed at least ten times. This probably arose from a read error, given a far larger clone one base away. The chain couples TRDV2 to TRDJ1, with TRDD3 matching over 7 bases. TCRdb leaves out the J gene; it was filled in here by matching the DNA to germline. Germline assignment: CDR1 GEAIGNYY and CDR2 EKD. The CDR3 covers 15 residues. The CDR3 is CACDTVGEITDKLIF. DNA of the CDR3: TGTGCCTGCGACACCGTGGGGGAGATCACCGATAAACTCATCTTT.

As concerns this clone: TCRdb's protein for this DNA is that of a much larger clone and differs from the translation at residue 4, likely a read error; the protein shown is the DNA translation. The V and J genes are TRDV2 and TRDJ1; 10 nucleotides align to TRDD3. The J gene, missing from TCRdb, was assigned here through DNA to germline matching. The CDR3 totals 23 residues. Germline CDR1 reads GEAIGNYY; CDR2 reads EKD. The CDR3 DNA sequence: TGTGCCTGTAACACCGTTGGTAGCGCGGTAAAAGGGGGATACGCAGCCGCCACCGATAAACTCATCTTT. Amino acid sequence: CACNTVGSAVKGGYAAATDKLIF.

This clone has more than one count but fewer than ten. The TCRdb protein, from a much larger clone, departs from this DNA's translation at residue 16, likely by read error; the protein shown derives from the DNA. J is TRDJ1 and V is TRDV1, with 10 bases aligning to TRDD3. The V gene's germline CDR1 is TSWWSYY and CDR2 QGS. This CDR3 comprises 20 residues. CDR3 coding DNA: TGTGCTCTTGGGGATGAGTCACTTACGGGGGATACGCGTAGCACCGGTAAACTCATCTTT. Its translation is CALGDESLTGDTRSTGKLIF.